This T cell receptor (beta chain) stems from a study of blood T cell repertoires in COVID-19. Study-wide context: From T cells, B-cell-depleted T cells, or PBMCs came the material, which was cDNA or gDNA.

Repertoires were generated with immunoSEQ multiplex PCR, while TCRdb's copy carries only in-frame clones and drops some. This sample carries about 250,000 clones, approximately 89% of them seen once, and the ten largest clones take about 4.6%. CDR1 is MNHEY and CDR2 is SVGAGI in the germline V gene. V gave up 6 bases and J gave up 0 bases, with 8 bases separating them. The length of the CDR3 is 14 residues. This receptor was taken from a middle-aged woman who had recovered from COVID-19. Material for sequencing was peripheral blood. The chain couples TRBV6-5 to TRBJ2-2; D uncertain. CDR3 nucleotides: TGTGCCAGCAGCTGGCGGCCGAACACCGGGGAGCTGTTTTTT. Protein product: CASSWRPNTGELFF.